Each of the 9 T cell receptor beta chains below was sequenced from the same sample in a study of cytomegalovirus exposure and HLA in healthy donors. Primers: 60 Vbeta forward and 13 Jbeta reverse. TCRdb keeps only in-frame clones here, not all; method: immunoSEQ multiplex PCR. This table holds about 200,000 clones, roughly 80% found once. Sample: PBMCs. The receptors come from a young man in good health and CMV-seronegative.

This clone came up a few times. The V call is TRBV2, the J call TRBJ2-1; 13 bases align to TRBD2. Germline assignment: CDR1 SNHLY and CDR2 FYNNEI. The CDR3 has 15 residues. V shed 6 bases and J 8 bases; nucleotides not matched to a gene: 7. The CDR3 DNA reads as TGTGCCAGCAGCTGGGGACTAGCGGGGAGCGATGAGCAGTTCTTC. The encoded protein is CASSWGLAGSDEQFF.

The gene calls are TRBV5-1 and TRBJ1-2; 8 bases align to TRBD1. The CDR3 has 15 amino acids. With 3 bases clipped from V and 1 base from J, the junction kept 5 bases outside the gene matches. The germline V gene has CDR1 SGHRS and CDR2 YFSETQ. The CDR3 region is CASSSPGTGNYGYTF. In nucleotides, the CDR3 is TGCGCCAGCAGCTCGCCCGGGACAGGTAACTATGGCTACACCTTC.

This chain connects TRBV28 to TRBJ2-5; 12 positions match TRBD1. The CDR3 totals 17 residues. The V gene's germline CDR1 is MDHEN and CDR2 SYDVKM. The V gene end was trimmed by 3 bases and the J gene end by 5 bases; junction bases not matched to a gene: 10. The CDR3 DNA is TGTGCCAGCAGTTTTACCGGGACAGGGGGCGAAAGGGAGACCCAGTACTTC. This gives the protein CASSFTGTGGERETQYF.

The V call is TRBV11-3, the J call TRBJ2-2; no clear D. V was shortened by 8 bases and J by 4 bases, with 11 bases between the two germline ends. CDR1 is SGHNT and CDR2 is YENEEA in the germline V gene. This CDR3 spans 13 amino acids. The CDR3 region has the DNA TGTGCCAGCTCCCCCTCAGTCACCGGGGAGCTGTTTTTT. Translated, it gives CASSPSVTGELFF.

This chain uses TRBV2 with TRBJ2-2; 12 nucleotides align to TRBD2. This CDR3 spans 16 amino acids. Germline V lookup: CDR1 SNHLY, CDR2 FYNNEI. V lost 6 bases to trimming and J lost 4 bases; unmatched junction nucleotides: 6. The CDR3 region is CASRLLAGGPTGELFF. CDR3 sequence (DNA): TGTGCCAGCAGGTTACTAGCGGGGGGACCCACCGGGGAGCTGTTTTTT.

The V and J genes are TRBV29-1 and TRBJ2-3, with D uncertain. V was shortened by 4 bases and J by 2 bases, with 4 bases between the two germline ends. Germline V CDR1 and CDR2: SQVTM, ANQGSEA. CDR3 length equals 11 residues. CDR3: CSVVYTDTQYF. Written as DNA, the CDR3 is TGCAGCGTTGTGTACACAGATACGCAGTATTTT.

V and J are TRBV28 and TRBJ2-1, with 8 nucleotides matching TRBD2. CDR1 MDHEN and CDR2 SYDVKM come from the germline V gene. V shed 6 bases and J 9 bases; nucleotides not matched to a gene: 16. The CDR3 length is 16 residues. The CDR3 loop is CASSPSAGVVVREQFF. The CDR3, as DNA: TGTGCCAGCAGCCCATCAGCGGGGGTAGTCGTTCGTGAGCAGTTCTTC.

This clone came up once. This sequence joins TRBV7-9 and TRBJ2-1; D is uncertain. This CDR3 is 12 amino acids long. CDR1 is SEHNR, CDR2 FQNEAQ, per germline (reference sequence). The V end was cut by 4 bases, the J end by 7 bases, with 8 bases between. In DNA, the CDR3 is TGTGCCAGCAGCTCCCCTAGAAATGAGCAGTTCTTC. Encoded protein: CASSSPRNEQFF.

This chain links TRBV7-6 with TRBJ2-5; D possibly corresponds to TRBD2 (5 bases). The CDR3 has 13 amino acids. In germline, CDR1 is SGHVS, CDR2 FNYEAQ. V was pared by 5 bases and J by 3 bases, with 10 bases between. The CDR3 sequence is CASSTPGKETQYF. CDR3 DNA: TGTGCCAGCAGCACCCCGGGGAAAGAGACCCAGTACTTC.